These T cell receptor beta chains were read from a single sample in a study of shared clonotypes between healthy human individuals. Here immunoSEQ multiplex PCR was the method, and the copy in TCRdb shows in-frame clones only, minus some. The repertoire has about 2 million clones, roughly 95% of them found once; the top ten carry 0.13%. Specimen: naive CD4+ T cells sorted from blood. The source is a man younger than 30 in good health. Each CDR3 is given with its conserved first and last residue. A D gene is named only where the DNA matches it firmly. The size field is filled for only some rows; it gives once, few, many or a size class.

v_call: TRBV5-5; j_call: TRBJ1-1; d_call: TRBD1; clone_size: NA; cdr3_aa: CASSSTGAHTEAFF; cdr3_nt: TGTGCCAGCAGCTCTACAGGGGCGCACACTGAAGCTTTCTTT
v_call: TRBV29-1; j_call: TRBJ1-2; d_call: TRBD1; clone_size: NA; cdr3_aa: CSVLLAPGQGLFNYGYTF; cdr3_nt: TGCAGCGTCCTACTAGCTCCGGGACAGGGGCTCTTTAACTATGGCTACACCTTC
v_call: TRBV5-1; j_call: TRBJ2-1; d_call: TRBD2; clone_size: NA; cdr3_aa: CASSLVSGGLPGFF; cdr3_nt: TGCGCCAGCAGCTTGGTTAGCGGGGGCCTCCCCGGGTTCTTC
v_call: TRBV7-2; j_call: TRBJ2-7; d_call: TRBD1; clone_size: NA; cdr3_aa: CASSFDRGSYEQYF; cdr3_nt: TGTGCCAGCAGTTTCGACAGGGGGTCCTACGAGCAGTACTTC
v_call: TRBV25-1; j_call: TRBJ2-2; d_call: TRBD1; clone_size: NA; cdr3_aa: CASSETGTGATGELFF; cdr3_nt: TGTGCCAGCAGTGAAACCGGGACAGGGGCCACCGGGGAGCTGTTTTTT
v_call: TRBV6-5; j_call: TRBJ1-2; d_call: NA; clone_size: NA; cdr3_aa: CASSDRYGYTF; cdr3_nt: TGTGCCAGCAGTGACAGATATGGCTACACCTTC
v_call: TRBV5-1; j_call: TRBJ2-7; d_call: NA; clone_size: NA; cdr3_aa: CASSLAVGWGEQYF; cdr3_nt: TGCGCCAGCAGCTTGGCAGTAGGATGGGGGGAGCAGTACTTC
v_call: TRBV7-8; j_call: TRBJ2-5; d_call: NA; clone_size: NA; cdr3_aa: CASRLGSVGVQETQYF; cdr3_nt: TGTGCCAGCAGGTTAGGGTCTGTAGGGGTTCAAGAGACCCAGTACTTC
v_call: TRBV7-2; j_call: TRBJ1-5; d_call: TRBD1; clone_size: NA; cdr3_aa: CASTRGRGQPQHF; cdr3_nt: TGTGCCAGCACCAGGGGGCGGGGGCAGCCCCAGCATTTT
v_call: TRBV5-4; j_call: TRBJ2-7; d_call: NA; clone_size: NA; cdr3_aa: CASSLDENGDQYF; cdr3_nt: TGTGCCAGCAGCTTGGACGAGAACGGGGACCAGTACTTC
v_call: TRBV18; j_call: TRBJ1-1; d_call: NA; clone_size: NA; cdr3_aa: CASSPAATMNTEAFF; cdr3_nt: TGTGCCAGCTCACCGGCAGCCACCATGAACACTGAAGCTTTCTTT
v_call: TRBV5-4; j_call: TRBJ1-2; d_call: NA; clone_size: NA; cdr3_aa: CASSLEGRHYGYTF; cdr3_nt: TGTGCCAGCAGCTTGGAGGGCAGACACTATGGCTACACCTTC
v_call: TRBV18; j_call: TRBJ1-5; d_call: NA; clone_size: NA; cdr3_aa: CASSPGRSNQPQHF; cdr3_nt: TGTGCCAGCTCACCAGGACGGAGCAATCAGCCCCAGCATTTT
v_call: TRBV29-1; j_call: TRBJ2-2; d_call: NA; clone_size: NA; cdr3_aa: CSVGKGPGELFF; cdr3_nt: TGCAGCGTTGGTAAAGGGCCCGGGGAGCTGTTTTTT
v_call: TRBV6-5; j_call: TRBJ2-7; d_call: NA; clone_size: NA; cdr3_aa: CASSYSKGRTYEQYF; cdr3_nt: TGTGCCAGCAGTTACTCGAAAGGCAGAACCTACGAGCAGTACTTC
v_call: TRBV13; j_call: TRBJ1-2; d_call: NA; clone_size: NA; cdr3_aa: CASSFGSPGHHYGYTF; cdr3_nt: TGTGCCAGCAGCTTCGGTTCCCCGGGACACCACTATGGCTACACCTTC
v_call: TRBV28; j_call: TRBJ1-6; d_call: NA; clone_size: once; cdr3_aa: CASKGLYNSPLHF; cdr3_nt: TGTGCCAGCAAGGGACTCTATAATTCACCCCTCCACTTT
v_call: TRBV6-5; j_call: TRBJ2-3; d_call: NA; clone_size: once; cdr3_aa: CASSRLPRDTQYF; cdr3_nt: TGTGCCAGCAGTCGACTCCCCCGGGATACGCAGTATTTT
v_call: TRBV27; j_call: TRBJ2-3; d_call: NA; clone_size: once; cdr3_aa: CASSSPGDTQYF; cdr3_nt: TGTGCCAGCAGTTCCCCGGGAGATACGCAGTATTTT
v_call: TRBV28; j_call: TRBJ1-2; d_call: NA; clone_size: NA; cdr3_aa: CASGLGLSGANYGYTF; cdr3_nt: TGTGCCAGCGGTTTGGGGCTATCGGGGGCGAACTATGGCTACACCTTC
v_call: TRBV6-5; j_call: TRBJ2-5; d_call: NA; clone_size: NA; cdr3_aa: CASSRRLQETQYF; cdr3_nt: TGTGCCAGCAGCCGCCGGCTTCAAGAGACCCAGTACTTC
v_call: TRBV6-1; j_call: TRBJ1-3; d_call: NA; clone_size: NA; cdr3_aa: CASSEGAGNTIYF; cdr3_nt: TGTGCCAGCAGTGAAGGGGCTGGAAACACCATATATTTT
v_call: TRBV5-6; j_call: TRBJ1-2; d_call: NA; clone_size: NA; cdr3_aa: CASSAPGPYGYTF; cdr3_nt: TGTGCCAGCAGCGCGCCGGGACCCTATGGCTACACCTTC
v_call: TRBV6-5; j_call: TRBJ2-7; d_call: NA; clone_size: NA; cdr3_aa: CASRSRGSRIEEQYF; cdr3_nt: TGTGCCAGCAGAAGCCGGGGTAGCCGGATTGAGGAGCAGTACTTC
v_call: TRBV2; j_call: TRBJ2-7; d_call: NA; clone_size: NA; cdr3_aa: CASIVAYEQYF; cdr3_nt: TGTGCCAGCATCGTAGCCTACGAGCAGTACTTC
v_call: TRBV7-9; j_call: TRBJ2-5; d_call: NA; clone_size: NA; cdr3_aa: CASSLFMREVRRETQYF; cdr3_nt: TGTGCCAGCAGCTTATTTATGAGGGAGGTCCGTCGAGAGACCCAGTACTTC
v_call: TRBV6-1; j_call: TRBJ2-5; d_call: TRBD1; clone_size: NA; cdr3_aa: CASAVLGGQGGTQYF; cdr3_nt: TGTGCCAGCGCCGTCCTAGGAGGACAGGGTGGCACACAGTACTTC
v_call: TRBV7-9; j_call: TRBJ2-7; d_call: TRBD2; clone_size: NA; cdr3_aa: CASSLGTREQEQYF; cdr3_nt: TGTGCCAGCAGCTTAGGGACTAGGGAACAGGAGCAGTACTTC
v_call: TRBV29-1; j_call: TRBJ2-2; d_call: NA; clone_size: NA; cdr3_aa: CSVAGRTNTGELFF; cdr3_nt: TGCAGCGTTGCTGGCCGCACGAACACCGGGGAGCTGTTTTTT
v_call: TRBV5-1; j_call: TRBJ1-2; d_call: TRBD1; clone_size: once; cdr3_aa: CASSLGTGYGYTF; cdr3_nt: TGCGCCAGCAGCCTAGGGACAGGCTATGGCTACACCTTC
v_call: TRBV11-2; j_call: TRBJ1-6; d_call: NA; clone_size: NA; cdr3_aa: CASSPETGLFNSPLHF; cdr3_nt: TGTGCCAGCAGCCCCGAAACAGGGCTCTTTAATTCACCCCTCCACTTT
v_call: TRBV28; j_call: TRBJ1-2; d_call: TRBD1; clone_size: NA; cdr3_aa: CASSILWLDRGVYTF; cdr3_nt: TGTGCCAGCAGTATTTTGTGGCTGGACAGGGGTGTCTACACCTTC
v_call: TRBV4-1; j_call: TRBJ2-2; d_call: TRBD1; clone_size: NA; cdr3_aa: CASSPRTGGFTGELFF; cdr3_nt: TGCGCCAGCAGCCCGAGAACAGGGGGCTTCACCGGGGAGCTGTTTTTT
v_call: TRBV5-4; j_call: TRBJ2-3; d_call: NA; clone_size: NA; cdr3_aa: CASSYSTDTQYF; cdr3_nt: TGTGCCAGCAGCTATAGCACAGATACGCAGTATTTT
v_call: TRBV4-1; j_call: TRBJ1-4; d_call: NA; clone_size: NA; cdr3_aa: CASSQEPPRFNEKLFF; cdr3_nt: TGCGCCAGCAGCCAAGAACCTCCAAGGTTTAATGAAAAACTGTTTTTT
v_call: TRBV29-1; j_call: TRBJ1-5; d_call: TRBD1; clone_size: NA; cdr3_aa: CSTGTGGGNQPQHF; cdr3_nt: TGCAGCACCGGGACAGGGGGCGGCAATCAGCCCCAGCATTTT
v_call: TRBV14; j_call: TRBJ2-3; d_call: NA; clone_size: NA; cdr3_aa: CASSSSPGNTQYF; cdr3_nt: TGTGCCAGCAGTTCTTCTCCCGGAAATACGCAGTATTTT
v_call: TRBV5-1; j_call: TRBJ2-3; d_call: TRBD1; clone_size: NA; cdr3_aa: CASSQGAGTDTQYF; cdr3_nt: TGCGCCAGCAGCCAGGGGGCCGGCACAGATACGCAGTATTTT
v_call: TRBV29-1; j_call: TRBJ1-2; d_call: TRBD1; clone_size: NA; cdr3_aa: CSVEPGTASYGYTF; cdr3_nt: TGCAGCGTTGAACCTGGGACAGCGTCATATGGCTACACCTTC
v_call: TRBV4-1; j_call: TRBJ2-7; d_call: TRBD2; clone_size: NA; cdr3_aa: CASSPRRTSGPTYEQYF; cdr3_nt: TGCGCCAGCAGCCCCCGCCGGACTAGCGGCCCTACCTACGAGCAGTACTTC
v_call: TRBV29-1; j_call: TRBJ2-1; d_call: NA; clone_size: NA; cdr3_aa: CSVEEKMGQIYNEQFF; cdr3_nt: TGCAGCGTTGAAGAGAAGATGGGACAAATCTACAATGAGCAGTTCTTC
v_call: TRBV6-5; j_call: TRBJ1-5; d_call: NA; clone_size: NA; cdr3_aa: CASIFGGRSNQPQHF; cdr3_nt: TGTGCCAGCATCTTCGGTGGCAGAAGCAATCAGCCCCAGCATTTT
v_call: TRBV5-6; j_call: TRBJ1-5; d_call: NA; clone_size: NA; cdr3_aa: CASSSKDSQMNQPQHF; cdr3_nt: TGTGCCAGCAGCTCCAAGGACAGTCAAATGAATCAGCCCCAGCATTTT
v_call: TRBV7-2; j_call: TRBJ1-6; d_call: NA; clone_size: NA; cdr3_aa: CASSSFLGNSPLHF; cdr3_nt: TGTGCCAGCAGCTCGTTTCTTGGCAATTCACCCCTCCACTTT
v_call: TRBV6-5; j_call: TRBJ1-2; d_call: TRBD1; clone_size: NA; cdr3_aa: CASSYSPDQGADGYTF; cdr3_nt: TGTGCCAGCAGTTACTCGCCTGACCAGGGGGCCGACGGCTACACCTTC
v_call: TRBV19; j_call: TRBJ1-2; d_call: TRBD1; clone_size: NA; cdr3_aa: CASTNLPGQGFYGYTF; cdr3_nt: TGTGCCAGTACCAACCTTCCCGGACAGGGGTTTTATGGCTACACCTTC